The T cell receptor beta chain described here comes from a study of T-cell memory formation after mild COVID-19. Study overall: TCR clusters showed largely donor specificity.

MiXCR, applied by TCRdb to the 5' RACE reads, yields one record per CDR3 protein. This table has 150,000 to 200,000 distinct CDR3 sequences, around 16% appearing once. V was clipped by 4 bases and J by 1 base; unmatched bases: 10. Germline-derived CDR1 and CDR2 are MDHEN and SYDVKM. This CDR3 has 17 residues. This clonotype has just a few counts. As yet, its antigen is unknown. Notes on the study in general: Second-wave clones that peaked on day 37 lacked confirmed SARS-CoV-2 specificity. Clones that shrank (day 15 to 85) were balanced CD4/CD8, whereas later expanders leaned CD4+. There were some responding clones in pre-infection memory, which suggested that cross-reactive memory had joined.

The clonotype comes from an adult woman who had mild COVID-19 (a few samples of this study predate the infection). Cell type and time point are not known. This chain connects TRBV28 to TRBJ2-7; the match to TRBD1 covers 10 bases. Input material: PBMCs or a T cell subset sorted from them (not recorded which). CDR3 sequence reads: CASSSLHRTGGSYEQYF. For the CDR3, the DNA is TGTGCCAGCAGTTCACTCCACCGGACAGGGGGTTCCTACGAGCAGTACTTC.